Presented here are 16 T cell receptor beta chains from one specimen sequenced in a study of PD-1 blockade in classical Hodgkin lymphoma. TCRdb's copy holds only in-frame clones and misses some; the assay was immunoSEQ multiplex PCR. The sample contains approximately 8,000 clones, more than 70% of which appear only once. Every single patient, without exception, relapsed after autologous stem cell transplantation, and brentuximab vedotin exposure varied. PBMCs were thawed, and CD8+ T cells were then isolated from them by magnetic negative selection. Sequencing used CD8+ T cells from blood, obtained at baseline. These receptors came from a human donor with classical Hodgkin lymphoma.

This chain connects TRBV27 to TRBJ2-1, with 9 bases fitting TRBD2. Trimming at V came to 5 bases and at J to 9 bases, leaving 8 bases not matched to a gene. This CDR3 has 14 residues. Germline lookup yields CDR1 MNHEY and CDR2 SMNVEV (reference sequence). The CDR3 nucleotides read TGTGCCAGCAGTGCCGGGACTAGCATTACTGAGCAGTTCTTC. It translates to CASSAGTSITEQFF.

This clone was detected only a few times. The V gene is TRBV11-2, the J gene TRBJ1-1, with 10 bases identical to TRBD1. J was trimmed by 5 bases and V by 5 bases; bases with no gene match: 5. The V gene's germline CDR1 is SGHAT and CDR2 FQNNGV. The CDR3 is 14 residues long. The CDR3, as DNA: TGTGCCAGCAGCCGACAGGGGGCCCAGACTGAAGCTTTCTTT. This translates into CASSRQGAQTEAFF.

The V gene is TRBV5-5, the J gene TRBJ2-3; 9 nucleotides agree with TRBD2. The CDR3 has 16 amino acids. CDR1 SGHKS and CDR2 YYEKEE come from the germline V gene (reference sequence). The ends lost 1 base at V and 2 bases at J; junction bases unmatched: 5. CDR3 residues: CASSLRLAGATDTQYF. The CDR3 DNA follows: TGTGCCAGCAGCTTGAGGTTAGCGGGGGCCACAGATACGCAGTATTTT.

The gene calls are TRBV10-2 and TRBJ2-1; 7 nucleotides line up with TRBD2. J lost 3 bases, V lost 7 bases, and 6 bases had no gene match. CDR1 is WSHSY and CDR2 is SAAADI in the germline V gene. The CDR3 has 14 amino acids. In nucleotides, the CDR3 is TGCGCCAGCAAGATCGAGCGGGGCTACAATGAGCAGTTCTTC. It codes for CASKIERGYNEQFF.

The genes are TRBV5-4 and TRBJ1-2; D may be TRBD1 (5 bases). Germline V lookup: CDR1 SGHNT, CDR2 YYREEE (reference sequence). The CDR3 has 17 amino acids. The V end lost 0 bases, the J end lost 4 bases, and 19 bases lay between the germline ends. The DNA for the CDR3 is TGTGCCAGCAGCTTGGGGAAGACTCAGGGCCCTCTCTATGGCTACACCTTC. Translated: CASSLGKTQGPLYGYTF.

The rearrangement joins TRBV27 to TRBJ2-7; D perhaps matches TRBD1 (6 bases). The CDR3 loop spans 16 amino acids. Germline CDR1 and CDR2: MNHEY and SMNVEV (reference sequence). V was cut by 0 bases and J by 2 bases, with 14 bases left in between. CDR3 region: CASSLSLGAFTYEQYF. For the CDR3, the DNA is TGTGCCAGCAGTTTATCGTTGGGGGCGTTCACCTACGAGCAGTACTTC.

The chain employs TRBV7-3 and TRBJ2-1, with 7 bases that match TRBD1. This CDR3 region has 15 residues. Looked up from germline, CDR1 is SGHTA and CDR2 is FQGTGA. V dropped 3 bases and J dropped 3; count of bases not matched to a gene: 5. CDR3 region: CASSFRDSDYNEQFF. CDR3 nucleotides: TGTGCCAGCAGCTTCCGGGACAGCGACTACAATGAGCAGTTCTTC.

Note on this clone: Other DNA sequences in this specimen translate into the identical CDR3. V is TRBV6-5 and J is TRBJ2-7, with a weak D call TRBD2 (5 bases). Between the trimmed V and J ends, which lost 5 bases and 3 bases, there was a span of 14 bases. The CDR3 loop spans 14 amino acids. Per germline, CDR1 MNHEY and CDR2 SVGAGI. In nucleotides, the CDR3 is TGTGCCAGCAGTCCCTCCCTCGGAGGCTACGAGCAGTACTTC. It yields the protein CASSPSLGGYEQYF.

The rearrangement uses TRBV4-2 and TRBJ1-4; 8 bases fit TRBD1. Germline assignment: CDR1 LGHNA and CDR2 YNFKEQ. With 0 bases clipped from V and 8 bases from J, the junction kept 11 bases outside the gene matches. This CDR3 is built from 17 residues. CDR3 sequence: CASSQDSLGQGHEKLFF. DNA of the CDR3: TGTGCCAGCAGCCAAGATAGCCTCGGACAGGGCCACGAAAAACTGTTTTTT.

This clone has a handful of counts. This rearrangement joins TRBV2 to TRBJ2-1, with 10 nucleotides matching TRBD1. The CDR3 runs to 19 residues. The germline V gene has CDR1 SNHLY and CDR2 FYNNEI. Trimming removed 6 bases from V and 1 base from J; junction bases left unmatched: 15. For the CDR3, the DNA is TGTGCCAGCAGAGATCCGGGACAGGGGACCCCCCGGTCCTACAATGAGCAGTTCTTC. Amino acids: CASRDPGQGTPRSYNEQFF. The variable domain in full, completed from reference TRBV2 and TRBJ2-1, reads EPEVTQTPSHQVTQMGQEVILRCVPISNHLYFYWYRQILGQKVEFLVSFYNNEISEKSEIFDDQFSVERPDGSNFTLKIRSTKLEDSAMYFCASRDPGQGTPRSYNEQFFGPGTRLTVL.

The V and J genes are TRBV2 and TRBJ2-5; D may be TRBD2 (5 bases). The germline V gene encodes CDR1 SNHLY and CDR2 FYNNEI. V lost 1 base and J 3 bases, leaving 12 bases between the germline ends. The CDR3 spans 15 residues. The CDR3 protein is CASSEERNGKETQYF. CDR3 DNA: TGTGCCAGCAGTGAAGAGAGGAACGGGAAAGAGACCCAGTACTTC.

This clone was seen once. The V call is TRBV11-2, the J call TRBJ2-2; 7 bases are shared with TRBD2. V gave up 3 bases and J gave up 2 bases; unmatched junction bases: 6. The CDR3 is 16 amino acids. Germline V gene lookup returns CDR1 SGHAT and CDR2 FQNNGV. In nucleotides, the CDR3 is TGTGCCAGCAGCTTCCCTGGGACTACCAACACCGGGGAGCTGTTTTTT. It is translated as CASSFPGTTNTGELFF.

This chain joins TRBV11-2 and TRBJ2-7; D is unresolved. CDR1 SGHAT and CDR2 FQNNGV come from the germline V gene. V was clipped by 2 bases and J by 0 bases, with 11 bases between them. This CDR3 is 15 amino acids long. The CDR3 loop is CASSLSSGPSYEQYF. The CDR3 DNA sequence: TGTGCCAGCAGCTTATCGTCCGGGCCCTCCTACGAGCAGTACTTC.

This chain links TRBV10-3 with TRBJ2-2; 10 bases fit TRBD2. The V gene's germline CDR1 is ENHRY and CDR2 SYGVKD. This CDR3 spans 18 amino acids. Trimming removed 6 bases from V and 2 bases from J; junction bases left unmatched: 12. Here the CDR3 DNA reads TGTGCCATCAGCACCTCGGGACTAGCGCCACCCAACACCGGGGAGCTGTTTTTT. It specifies CAISTSGLAPPNTGELFF.

The rearrangement links TRBV27 to TRBJ1-5, with 7 bases matching TRBD1. Germline CDR1 is MNHEY and CDR2 is SMNVEV (reference sequence). Trimming took 6 bases from V and 7 from J; bases not matched to a gene: 9. The CDR3 sequence is 14 residues long. The chain's CDR3 is CASSEQTGRQPQHF. As DNA, the CDR3 is TGTGCCAGCAGCGAACAGACAGGGAGGCAGCCCCAGCATTTT.

The V gene is TRBV6-4, the J gene TRBJ1-2, with a weak D call TRBD1 (5 bases). CDR3 length: 15 amino acids. Germline lookup yields CDR1 MRHNA and CDR2 SNTAGT. V was shortened by 6 bases and J by 4 bases, with 18 bases between the two germline ends. CDR3 coding DNA: TGTGCCAGCAGCCCCGCTCCGGGGGGACCCTATGGCTACACCTTC. This encodes CASSPAPGGPYGYTF.